This T cell receptor (beta chain) was identified in a study of CD8+CD57+ T cells in acquired aplastic anemia. On the study more broadly: DNA from sorted CD4+ and CD8+ cells averaged about 3.2 ug.

The CDR3 covers 13 residues. From germline, CDR1 is LNHDA and CDR2 SQIVND (reference sequence). With V trimmed by 4 bases and J by 4 bases, 1 base remained unmatched. Genomic DNA, serving as template, underwent TCR beta VDJ and CDR3 profiling. TCRdb re-called the reads through MiXCR, storing one row per CDR3 protein. Of roughly 170,000 distinct CDR3 sequences listed, approximately 48% are singletons. All sequencing subjects had displayed CD8+CD57+ cell expansion on flow cytometry. All participating patients were living with severe acquired aplastic anemia. At blood sampling, none of the patients had yet received therapy. Study-wide results and limits: Shared by patients and controls, roughly 28 CD8+ CDR3s were abundant in patients.

As to this clonotype: The antigen remains undetermined.

V is TRBV19 and J is TRBJ1-3; 7 bases agree with TRBD1. Sequencing used sorted CD4+, CD8+, or CD8+CD57+ T cells (not recorded which) from PBMCs. This TCR derives from a human donor with aplastic anemia. CDR3 bases: TGTGCCAGTAGTACGGACAGGGGAAACACCATATATTTT. It codes for CASSTDRGNTIYF.